This T cell receptor (beta chain) was obtained from a study of early T cells in non-severe SARS-CoV-2 infection. In the study overall: RNA in bulk from unsorted whole blood was sequenced, and chains were unpaired.

The CDR3 is 12 amino acids. Trimming stripped 3 bases from V and 5 bases from J, with 8 bases between. The germline gives CDR1 MDHEN, CDR2 SYDVKM. Individual cDNA molecules were tagged with unique molecular identifiers. From the 5' RACE reads, TCRdb called clonotypes with MiXCR, one entry per CDR3 protein. The table shows over 60,000 distinct CDR3 sequences, with around an eighth occurring only once. V is TRBV28 and J is TRBJ2-7; D is unclear. This specimen consisted of whole blood, obtained at baseline. This clonotype was sampled from an adult who was a healthcare worker with PCR-confirmed SARS-CoV-2 infection or an uninfected control (not recorded which). The chain's CDR3 is CASSFARNEQYF. CDR3 nucleotides: TGTGCCAGCAGTTTTGCCCGGAACGAGCAGTACTTC.